This is a list of T cell receptor beta chains from one sample in a study of T cells after yellow fever vaccination. From the 5' RACE reads, TCRdb called clonotypes with MiXCR, one entry per CDR3 protein. The sample gives some 290,000 distinct CDR3 sequences, approximately 12% of which show up once; about 3% is in the top ten. The sample was CD4+ T cells sorted from PBMCs, taken 45 days after the yellow fever booster vaccination. The receptors stem from a man between 18 and 29 years old who received the YFV17D yellow fever vaccine. CDR3s include the opening cysteine and the closing phenylalanine or tryptophan. D genes are given only for firm matches. The size of a clone is reported for some rows only, either as once, few or many, or as a class for expanded clones.

clone size | J gene | V gene | D gene | CDR3 DNA | CDR3 protein
. | TRBJ2-5 | TRBV7-2 | . | TGTGCCAGCAGCGCCTGGGGGGAACAAGAGACCCAGTACTTC | CASSAWGEQETQYF
. | TRBJ2-3 | TRBV19 | . | TGTGCCAGTAGTATAGATAGGGTGGGCACGACCCGTCTTGATACGCAGTATTTT | CASSIDRVGTTRLDTQYF
few | TRBJ1-3 | TRBV29-1 | . | TGCAGCTTTGTGGGTACGGGCTCTGGAAACACCATATATTTT | CSFVGTGSGNTIYF
. | TRBJ2-3 | TRBV7-2 | . | TGTGCCAGCAGCTTAGAGCACAGGGGCACAGATACGCAGTATTTT | CASSLEHRGTDTQYF
. | TRBJ2-7 | TRBV7-2 | TRBD1 | TGTGCCAGCAGCCAGGGGGTCCGCTACGAGCAGTACTTC | CASSQGVRYEQYF
few | TRBJ1-4 | TRBV29-1 | . | TGCAGCGTTGAAGATCCCAGGGGCAATAATGAAAAACTGTTTTTT | CSVEDPRGNNEKLFF
once | TRBJ2-3 | TRBV12-3/TRBV12-4 | . | TGTGCCAGCAGTTTACGGGGAAAGACAGATACGCAGTATTTT | CASSLRGKTDTQYF
many | TRBJ2-5 | TRBV5-1 | . | TGTGCCAGCAGCTTAGGGGGGTACCAAGAGACCCAGTACTTC | CASSLGGYQETQYF
. | TRBJ2-3 | TRBV7-2 | TRBD1 | TGTGCCAGCAGCCCAGGGGACAGAGACTCAGTTACGCAGTATTTT | CASSPGDRDSVTQYF
. | TRBJ1-5 | TRBV28 | . | TGTGCCATAGGCAGGGGAAATCAGCCCCAGCATTTT | CAIGRGNQPQHF
many | TRBJ2-7 | TRBV29-1 | TRBD1 | TGCAGCGTTGGGACAGGCGTCCACGAGCAGTACTTC | CSVGTGVHEQYF
. | TRBJ2-3 | TRBV5-4 | . | TGTGCCAGCAGCTTAGGACTCCTCACAGATACGCAGTATTTT | CASSLGLLTDTQYF
few | TRBJ2-1 | TRBV6-5 | . | TGTGCCACCTACCGGACGGGGGGCCGAATAAATGAGCAGTTCTTC | CATYRTGGRINEQFF
. | TRBJ1-5 | TRBV29-1 | . | TGCAGCCCCGGTGGGCCCCAGCATTTT | CSPGGPQHF
few | TRBJ1-1 | TRBV20-1 | . | TGCAGTGCCTCCGACAGAATCAACACTGAAGCTTTCTTT | CSASDRINTEAFF
few | TRBJ2-3 | TRBV7-9 | . | TGTGCCAGCAGCCAGGGGACCCAGGGAGATACGCAGTATTTT | CASSQGTQGDTQYF
few | TRBJ1-6 | TRBV27 | . | TGTGCCAGCAGTTTATACAGGGATTCACCCCTCCACTTT | CASSLYRDSPLHF